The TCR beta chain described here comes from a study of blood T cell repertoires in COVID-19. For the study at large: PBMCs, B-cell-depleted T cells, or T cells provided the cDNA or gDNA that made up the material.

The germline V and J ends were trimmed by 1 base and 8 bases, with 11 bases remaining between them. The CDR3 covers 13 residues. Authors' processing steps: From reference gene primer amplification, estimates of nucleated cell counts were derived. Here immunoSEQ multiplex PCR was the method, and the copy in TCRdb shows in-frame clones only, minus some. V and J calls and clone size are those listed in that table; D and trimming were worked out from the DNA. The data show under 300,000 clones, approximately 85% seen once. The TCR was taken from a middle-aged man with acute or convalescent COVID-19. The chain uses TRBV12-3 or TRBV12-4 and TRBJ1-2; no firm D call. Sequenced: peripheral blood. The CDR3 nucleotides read TGTGCCAGCAGTTTAGGAGGAGAGGGCGGCTACACCTTC. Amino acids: CASSLGGEGGYTF.